This is a list of T cell receptor beta chains from one sample in a study of T cells in localized non-small cell lung cancer. Produced via immunoSEQ multiplex PCR; TCRdb's table is partial and in-frame only. Of over 1,500 clones listed, 20% to 25% are singletons. The specimen was normal lung tissue next to the tumor, collected before any cancer treatment. The receptors originated from a male donor older than 55 with stage III squamous cell lung carcinoma. Each CDR3 is given with its conserved first and last residue. D genes are given only for firm matches. For some rows the clone size is stated as once, few or many, or as a class when expanded; others skip it.

d_gene: .; abundance: medium-sized; j_gene: TRBJ1-1; v_gene: TRBV6-8; CDR3nt: TGTGCCAGCAGTTCTTTACGTCCAGGGTTGAACACTGAAGCTTTCTTT; CDR3aa: CASSSLRPGLNTEAFF
d_gene: .; abundance: few; j_gene: TRBJ2-1; v_gene: TRBV28; CDR3nt: TGTGCCAGCGAAGGGAGCGGCTACAATGAGCAGTTCTTC; CDR3aa: CASEGSGYNEQFF
d_gene: TRBD1; abundance: .; j_gene: TRBJ2-2; v_gene: TRBV19; CDR3nt: TGTGCCAGTAGTCCTAAGGACAGGGGCACCGGGGAGCTGTTTTTT; CDR3aa: CASSPKDRGTGELFF
d_gene: .; abundance: .; j_gene: TRBJ1-4; v_gene: TRBV7-7; CDR3nt: TGTGCCAGCAGCATTCAGGCCTCGGGGGAAAAACTGTTTTTT; CDR3aa: CASSIQASGEKLFF
d_gene: .; abundance: .; j_gene: TRBJ1-1; v_gene: TRBV9; CDR3nt: TGTGCCAGCAGTTCAGGGGAAGCAACGGCTTTCTTT; CDR3aa: CASSSGEATAFF
d_gene: .; abundance: .; j_gene: TRBJ1-3; v_gene: TRBV4-1; CDR3nt: TGCGCCAGCAGTGCGACTTCGAACTCTGGAAACACCATATATTTT; CDR3aa: CASSATSNSGNTIYF
d_gene: .; abundance: few; j_gene: TRBJ2-5; v_gene: TRBV9; CDR3nt: TGTGCCAGCAGCCCCAGCGGGACATTAGGGGAGACCCAGTACTTC; CDR3aa: CASSPSGTLGETQYF
d_gene: .; abundance: .; j_gene: TRBJ2-5; v_gene: TRBV18; CDR3nt: TGTGCCAGCTCACCCGACGGGAAGACCCAGTACTTC; CDR3aa: CASSPDGKTQYF
d_gene: .; abundance: few; j_gene: TRBJ1-4; v_gene: TRBV9; CDR3nt: TGTGCCAGCAGCGTAGCGGCGGGGGTAAATGAAAAACTGTTTTTT; CDR3aa: CASSVAAGVNEKLFF
d_gene: .; abundance: few; j_gene: TRBJ2-3; v_gene: TRBV28; CDR3nt: TGTGCCAGCAGGGGCTACACAGATACGCAGTATTTT; CDR3aa: CASRGYTDTQYF
d_gene: TRBD1; abundance: .; j_gene: TRBJ1-6; v_gene: TRBV5-1; CDR3nt: TGCGCCAGCAGCCCAGGGACAGGAAAACAACCCCTCCACTTT; CDR3aa: CASSPGTGKQPLHF
d_gene: .; abundance: .; j_gene: TRBJ2-1; v_gene: TRBV6-8; CDR3nt: TGTGCCAGCAGGAGACAGAGAGGCAATGAGCAGTTCTTC; CDR3aa: CASRRQRGNEQFF
d_gene: .; abundance: large; j_gene: TRBJ1-1; v_gene: TRBV11-3; CDR3nt: TGTGCCAGCAGCTTATCGGACAGCAACACTGAAGCTTTCTTT; CDR3aa: CASSLSDSNTEAFF
d_gene: .; abundance: .; j_gene: TRBJ1-3; v_gene: TRBV18; CDR3nt: TGTGCCAGCTCACCGAGGGAAGGGGAGGTCGGAAACACCATATATTTT; CDR3aa: CASSPREGEVGNTIYF
d_gene: TRBD2; abundance: .; j_gene: TRBJ2-1; v_gene: TRBV5-1; CDR3nt: TGCGCCAGCAGCTCTAGCGGGGGGTTCATAAATGAGCAGTTCTTC; CDR3aa: CASSSSGGFINEQFF
d_gene: TRBD1; abundance: .; j_gene: TRBJ2-4; v_gene: TRBV28; CDR3nt: TGTGCCAGCAGTTCGACAGGGCGAGCCAAAAACATTCAGTACTTC; CDR3aa: CASSSTGRAKNIQYF
d_gene: .; abundance: .; j_gene: TRBJ2-5; v_gene: TRBV18; CDR3nt: TGTGCCAGCTCTCAAGGGGAGTTGAAGACCCAGTACTTC; CDR3aa: CASSQGELKTQYF
d_gene: .; abundance: .; j_gene: TRBJ1-1; v_gene: TRBV9; CDR3nt: TGTGCCAGCAGCCTCGGAGGGACATGGAACACTGAAGCTTTCTTT; CDR3aa: CASSLGGTWNTEAFF
d_gene: TRBD1; abundance: few; j_gene: TRBJ2-7; v_gene: TRBV6-8; CDR3nt: TGTGCCAGCCTCTGGGGACAGACAACCTACGAGCAGTACTTC; CDR3aa: CASLWGQTTYEQYF
d_gene: .; abundance: .; j_gene: TRBJ1-1; v_gene: TRBV18; CDR3nt: TGTGCCAGCTCACCACCGATAAACACTGAAGCTTTCTTT; CDR3aa: CASSPPINTEAFF